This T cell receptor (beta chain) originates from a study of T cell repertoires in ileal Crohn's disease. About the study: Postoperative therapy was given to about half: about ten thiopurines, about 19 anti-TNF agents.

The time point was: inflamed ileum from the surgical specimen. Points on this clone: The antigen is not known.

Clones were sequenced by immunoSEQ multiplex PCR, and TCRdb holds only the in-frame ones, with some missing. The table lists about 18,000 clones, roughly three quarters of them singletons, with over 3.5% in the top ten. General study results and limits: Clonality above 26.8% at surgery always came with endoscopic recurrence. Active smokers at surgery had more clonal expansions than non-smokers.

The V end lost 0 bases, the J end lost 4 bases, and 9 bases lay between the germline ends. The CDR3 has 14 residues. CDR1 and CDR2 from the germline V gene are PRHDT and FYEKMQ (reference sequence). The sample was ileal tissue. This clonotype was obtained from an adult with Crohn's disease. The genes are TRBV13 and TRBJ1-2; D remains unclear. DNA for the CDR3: TGTGCCAGCAGCTTAGGTGGCAGCGGCTATGGCTACACCTTC. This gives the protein CASSLGGSGYGYTF.